These 5 T cell receptor beta chains share one sample of origin, sequenced in a study of blood T cells in healthy people across ages. A second PCR of 7 to 11 cycles used a sample-barcoded 5' primer and a J-beta primer mix. Using its own MiXCR run on the 5' RACE reads, TCRdb lists one record per CDR3 protein. Altogether fewer than 950,000 distinct CDR3 sequences are present, around 36% being singletons, with the ten largest covering 10% to 15%. The material sequenced was blood. The receptors come from a man aged 18 to 35 in good health.

The table lists this clonotype with a few counts. This rearrangement joins TRBV20-1 to TRBJ1-5; 7 bases are shared with TRBD1. The CDR3 covers 14 residues. The germline V gene encodes CDR1 DFQATT and CDR2 SNEGSKA (reference sequence). V lost 5 bases to trimming and J lost 2 bases; unmatched junction nucleotides: 6. This CDR3 reads CSASTGVRNQPQHF. CDR3 sequence (DNA): TGCAGTGCTTCCACAGGGGTGCGCAATCAGCCCCAGCATTTT.

In its sample, this clonotype was seen a few times. The J gene is TRBJ2-1, the V gene TRBV9; TRBD1 aligns across 7 bases. Unmatched junction bases numbered 5, after V lost 0 bases and J lost 2 bases. In germline, CDR1 is SGDLS, CDR2 YYNGEE. This CDR3 has 16 amino acids. CDR3 DNA sequence: TGTGCCAGCAGCGTAGGACAGGGTTACACCTACAATGAGCAGTTCTTC. Translating it yields CASSVGQGYTYNEQFF.

The J gene is TRBJ2-1, the V gene TRBV12-3 or TRBV12-4; D gene uncertain. Deletions cut 1 base from V and 5 bases from J, with 9 bases between. The CDR3 consists of 14 residues. In nucleotides, the CDR3 is TGTGCCAGCAGTTTAGAAACGGTGCACAATGAGCAGTTCTTC. Translation: CASSLETVHNEQFF.

The table lists this clonotype with many counts. This chain uses TRBV27 with TRBJ1-2; D gene ambiguous. CDR3 size: 13 residues. The V and J ends lost 8 bases and 0 bases respectively, with 10 bases between them. Germline-derived CDR1 and CDR2 are MNHEY and SMNVEV (reference sequence). The CDR3 DNA is TGTGCCAGCTCCACGGAATCTAACTATGGCTACACCTTC. Protein product: CASSTESNYGYTF.

The chain uses TRBV19 and TRBJ1-1, with D possibly being TRBD1 (5 bases). CDR3 length equals 13 residues. The germline CDR1 and CDR2 sequences are LNHDA and SQIVND (reference sequence). The V and J ends lost 5 bases and 8 bases respectively, with 15 bases between them. CDR3 in DNA: TGTGCCAGTAGTCCATCCATGGGGGGAGAAGCTTTCTTT. Translating gives CASSPSMGGEAFF.